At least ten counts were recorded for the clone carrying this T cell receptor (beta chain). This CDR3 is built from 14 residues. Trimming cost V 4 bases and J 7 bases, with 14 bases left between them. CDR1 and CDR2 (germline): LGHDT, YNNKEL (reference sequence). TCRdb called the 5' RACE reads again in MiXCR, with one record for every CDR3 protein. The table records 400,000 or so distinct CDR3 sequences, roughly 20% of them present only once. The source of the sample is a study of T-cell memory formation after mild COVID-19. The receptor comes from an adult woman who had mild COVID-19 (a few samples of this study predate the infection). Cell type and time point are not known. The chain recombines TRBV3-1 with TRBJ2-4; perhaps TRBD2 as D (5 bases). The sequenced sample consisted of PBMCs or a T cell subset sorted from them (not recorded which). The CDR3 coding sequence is TGTGCCAGCAGCCCGCTTCGGGCGGGTAACATTCAGTACTTC. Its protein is CASSPLRAGNIQYF.